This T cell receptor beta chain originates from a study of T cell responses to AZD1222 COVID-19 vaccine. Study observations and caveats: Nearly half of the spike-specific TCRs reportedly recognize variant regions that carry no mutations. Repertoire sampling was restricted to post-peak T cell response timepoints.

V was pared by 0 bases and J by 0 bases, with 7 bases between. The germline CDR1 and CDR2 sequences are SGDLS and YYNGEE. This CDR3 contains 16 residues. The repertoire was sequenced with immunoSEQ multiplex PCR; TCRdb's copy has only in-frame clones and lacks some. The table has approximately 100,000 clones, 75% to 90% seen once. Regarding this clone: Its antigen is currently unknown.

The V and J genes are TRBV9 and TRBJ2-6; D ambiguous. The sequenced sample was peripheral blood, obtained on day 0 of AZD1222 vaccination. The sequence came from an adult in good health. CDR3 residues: CASSVGRHSGANVLTF. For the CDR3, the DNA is TGTGCCAGCAGCGTAGGGAGACACTCTGGGGCCAACGTCCTGACTTTC.